Here is one T cell receptor beta chain with its context. Its antigen target is currently unknown. No quality values exist for individual bases; no much larger clone is one base distant. Trimming removed 4 bases from V and 5 bases from J; the gene matches leave 18 bases unexplained. Reading from cysteine to phenylalanine, the CDR3 counts 19 amino acids. Only the CDR3 DNA is retained, 57 bases long and in frame from the first base. Sequences SGHAT (CDR1) and FQNNGV (CDR2) are obtained from the germline V gene. RNA was extracted using the RNeasy kit, and roughly 0.45 to 1 microgram was reverse transcribed with random hexamers. The immunoSEQ multiplex PCR assay, covering 54 Vbeta and 13 Jbeta segments, was used to amplify TCR beta CDR3 regions. PCR amplification bias was corrected by using a synthetic template baseline for primer optimization and computational correction. As for how the authors treated the data: Only productive sequences were kept, with reads annotated to V, D and J genes according to IMGT and analyzed in immunoSEQ Analyzer. To calculate clonality, Shannon entropy was normalized by log2 of the number of productive unique sequences and then subtracted from one. For each patient and control, public and private clones were evaluated among the 100 most prevalent clones. Susac-specific clones were defined as absent from healthy and MS cohorts, about 1,000 published viral clones and other ImmuneACCESS disease sequences. Through fastp at Q25 and MiXCR, TCRdb rebuilt clones from the public reads, retaining in-frame beta chains. Identical CDR3 proteins give one entry, which carries the most common genes and DNA. TCRdb's processing, not the authors' own work, is the source of the V and J calls. This sample has roughly 300,000 distinct CDR3 sequences in its table, and about 88% of those were observed once. The biggest ten clones account for about 0.11% of the sample.

This sample was taken from a study of CD8 T cells in Susac syndrome (dated by TCRdb to between 2018 and 2020). Describing the broader study: Repertoire sequencing was used to test whether CD8+ T cell activation and differentiation in Susac syndrome was antigen driven. Clonality of the CD8+ T cell repertoire was compared between roughly eleven healthy donors, approximately 14 Susac syndrome patients and some 15 multiple sclerosis patients. General findings and caveats noted by the study authors: The TCR sequencing and HLA analysis was acknowledged to have included a relatively small number of individuals.

Peripheral blood CD8+ and CD4+ T cells from healthy donors, Susac syndrome patients and multiple sclerosis patients were profiled using high-throughput TCR beta sequencing. Treatment-naive patients with stable or active relapsing-remitting disease fulfilling revised McDonald criteria were used as multiple sclerosis controls. Bulk CD8+ and CD4+ T cells were purified by magnetic negative isolation, whereas CD8+ TEMRA cells were enriched by FACS. Blood was collected in EDTA tubes and processed within 24 hours, with PBMCs isolated through density gradient centrifugation. PBMCs intended for TCR sequencing were cryopreserved in liquid nitrogen and were subsequently thawed in a 37 degrees C water bath. The sorted or isolated CD4+, CD8+ and CD8+ TEMRA cells had a purity of 90% or higher.

This clonotype originated in a human donor with multiple sclerosis. Source material: CD8+ T cells from PBMCs. This sequence uses TRBV11-2 and TRBJ2-2; the junction holds 8 bases that match TRBD2. At the DNA level, the sequence is TGTGCCAGCAGCTCTAGCCCGGGACTAGATAAAGAGAGAACCGGGGAGCTGTTTTTT. Protein translation: CASSSSPGLDKERTGELFF.